A single T cell receptor (beta chain) is shown here with its context. Its target is not known. This entry comes from a study of PD-L1 blockade in urothelial cancer. Study at large: Blood analysis was done at 3 weeks (second dose) and 6 weeks after treatment began. Study findings and constraints: Blood clones associated with the tumor expanded more at 3 weeks in durable-benefit patients. TCR clonality was measured in pretreatment peripheral blood. Clonality below the median predicted better survival.

Indicated time point: peripheral blood 6 weeks after treatment start. This CDR3 spans 13 amino acids. The V and J ends lost 6 bases and 6 bases, in that order; junction bases with no gene match: 8. Germline V gives CDR1 SQVTM, CDR2 ANQGSEA. Spiked synthetic TCR analogs estimated absolute template abundance per PCR. Measured with immunoSEQ multiplex PCR; TCRdb has only the in-frame clones, and not every one. The data show tens of thousands of clones, approximately 83% seen once. This clonotype was sampled from a man aged 55 to 70 with urothelial cancer. This chain links TRBV29-1 with TRBJ2-7; 10 positions agree with TRBD2. The sample was PBMCs, taken around atezolizumab (anti-PD-L1) treatment. In DNA, the CDR3 is TGCAGCGTGAAGACTAGCGGGTCGGGCGAGCAGTACTTC. Protein: CSVKTSGSGEQYF.